These 26 T cell receptor beta chains came from one sample sequenced in a study of shared clonotypes between healthy human individuals. The data were produced by immunoSEQ multiplex PCR, yet TCRdb's version contains in-frame clones alone and is incomplete. The sample holds approximately 2,200,000 clones, 85% to 95% seen once. Positive CCR7 selection of CD45RO-negative cells yielded the naive CD8 cells, and terminally differentiated effector memory CD45RA+ cells were excluded. Sequencing used naive CD8+ T cells from PBMCs. These TCRs come from a man between 18 and 35 years old in good health. Some clones in this sample may be carry-over from other donors' samples.

V and J are TRBV9 and TRBJ2-7; D possibly corresponds to TRBD1 (5 bases). Germline CDR1 reads SGDLS; CDR2 reads YYNGEE. V was cut by 3 bases and J by 5 bases, with 18 bases left in between. CDR3 size: 15 residues. The chain's CDR3 is CASSEFGQDTNEQYF. CDR3 in DNA: TGTGCCAGCAGCGAATTCGGGCAGGACACCAACGAGCAGTACTTC.

The chain employs TRBV21-1 and TRBJ2-3; the table assigns TRBD2, which was not confirmed against the DNA. TRBV21-1 represents a pseudogene. This CDR3 spans 18 amino acids. CDR3 in DNA: TGTGCCAGCAGCGAACAATATCCGAGGGCGGAGGGGATCGATACGCAGTATTTT. Its translation is CASSEQYPRAEGIDTQYF.

V is TRBV6-1 and J is TRBJ2-3; D is perhaps TRBD2 (6 bases). V lost 1 base to trimming and J lost 2 bases, with 13 bases between them. This CDR3 is built from 16 residues. Germline assignment: CDR1 MNHNS and CDR2 SASEGT. For the CDR3, the DNA is TGTGCCAGCAGTGAAGGAAGCGGGTTCCTCACAGATACGCAGTATTTT. The encoded protein is CASSEGSGFLTDTQYF.

In its sample, this clone was seen once. This chain uses TRBV29-1 with TRBJ2-1, with no clear D. This CDR3 comprises 15 residues. Germline-derived CDR1 and CDR2 are SQVTM and ANQGSEA. V gave up 4 bases and J gave up 3 bases, with 16 bases separating them. The CDR3 loop reads CSVGPVALSYNEQFF. The CDR3 bases are TGCAGCGTTGGCCCGGTTGCCCTTAGCTACAATGAGCAGTTCTTC.

J is TRBJ1-2 and V is TRBV28; TRBD1 agrees at 8 bases. Germline CDR1 MDHEN, CDR2 SYDVKM. V gave up 5 bases and J gave up 3 bases; unmatched junction bases: 2. This CDR3 has 13 amino acids. The CDR3 protein is CASSKTGDYGYTF. The CDR3 coding sequence is TGTGCCAGCAGTAAGACAGGGGACTATGGCTACACCTTC.

The chain combines TRBV4-3 with TRBJ2-6; D is possibly TRBD2 (6 bases). The CDR3 totals 17 residues. Germline CDR1 and CDR2: LGHNA and YSLEER. Trimming shortened V by 2 bases and J by 1 base, and 12 bases separated the two germline ends. CDR3 protein: CASSQPVEGSGANVLTF. The CDR3 DNA follows: TGCGCCAGCAGCCAACCCGTGGAGGGGTCTGGGGCCAACGTCCTGACTTTC.

In its sample, this clone was seen once. V and J are TRBV27 and TRBJ2-7; 7 nucleotides line up with TRBD1. Trimming took 7 bases from V and 1 from J; bases not matched to a gene: 10. Germline CDR1 MNHEY, CDR2 SMNVEV (reference sequence). The CDR3 contains 15 residues. The chain's CDR3 is CASTTFQQGSYEQYF. The CDR3 DNA sequence: TGTGCCAGCACAACTTTCCAACAGGGGTCCTACGAGCAGTACTTC.

The CDR3 sequence is CASSPAPRGAYEQYF. In DNA form, the CDR3 reads TGTGCCAGCAGCCCGGCCCCAAGGGGGGCCTACGAGCAGTACTTC. The chain employs TRBV11-2 and TRBJ2-7; D may match TRBD1 or TRBD2 (6 bases each). The CDR3 consists of 15 residues. The germline V gene encodes CDR1 SGHAT and CDR2 FQNNGV. The germline V and J ends were trimmed by 5 bases and 2 bases, with 16 bases remaining between them.

To note about this clone: The same CDR3 is also encoded by other DNA sequences in this sample. This chain joins TRBV7-9 and TRBJ2-5, with D maybe TRBD2 (5 bases). Trimming removed 2 bases at V and 5 bases at J, with 6 bases between. Looked up from germline, CDR1 is SEHNR and CDR2 is FQNEAQ (reference sequence). The CDR3 has 12 residues. CDR3 protein: CASSLSGETQYF. The DNA for the CDR3 is TGTGCCAGCAGCTTATCGGGGGAGACCCAGTACTTC.

V and J are TRBV7-9 and TRBJ2-2, with D tentatively TRBD1 or TRBD2 (5 bases each). The ends were cut back, 5 bases at V and 6 bases at J, with 22 bases in the middle. Germline loops: CDR1 SEHNR, CDR2 FQNEAQ (reference sequence). This CDR3 comprises 17 residues. The CDR3 loop is CASSTQVRGGLAGELFF. The CDR3 DNA follows: TGTGCCAGCAGCACCCAGGTCCGGGGCGGTCTAGCCGGGGAGCTGTTTTTT.

J is TRBJ2-5 and V is TRBV27; 7 bases fit TRBD1. Trimming took 2 bases from V and 6 from J; bases not matched to a gene: 15. The CDR3 runs 17 residues. CDR1 is MNHEY, CDR2 SMNVEV, per germline (reference sequence). The CDR3 nucleotides are TGTGCCAGCAGTTTAAATCTTCCCCCAGGGGGTAAACAGACCCAGTACTTC. This codes for CASSLNLPPGGKQTQYF.

With regard to this clone: The junction and the germline gene differ at one end; a read error may be behind it. The rearrangement joins TRBV6-1 to TRBJ2-7, with D unresolved. The CDR3 is made up of 13 amino acids. CDR1 and CDR2 from the germline V gene are MNHNS and SASEGT. DNA for the CDR3: TGTGCCAGCAGCGAAGATCCTGGGCACGAGCAGTACTTC. This translates into CASSEDPGHEQYF.

The rearrangement links TRBV5-4 to TRBJ2-1; a weak D match, TRBD1 (5 bases). Trimming stripped 1 base from V and 3 bases from J, with 17 bases between. Germline V gene lookup returns CDR1 SGHNT and CDR2 YYREEE (reference sequence). This CDR3 is built from 17 residues. CDR3 DNA: TGTGCCAGCAGCTTGTCACCTATGGACACCCTCTACAATGAGCAGTTCTTC. It specifies CASSLSPMDTLYNEQFF.

This chain connects TRBV9 to TRBJ2-5; 7 positions agree with TRBD2. Trimming removed 5 bases from V and 0 bases from J; junction bases left unmatched: 7. From germline, CDR1 is SGDLS and CDR2 YYNGEE. CDR3 length: 15 amino acids. Here the CDR3 reads CASSLGGSNQETQYF. Written as DNA, the CDR3 is TGTGCCAGCAGTTTAGGCGGGAGTAACCAAGAGACCCAGTACTTC.

The CDR3 bases are TGCAGCGTAGGGACGGGGCGCCTCGTCGCTAACACTGAAGCTTTCTTT. It specifies CSVGTGRLVANTEAFF. The V gene is TRBV29-1, the J gene TRBJ1-1; D is perhaps TRBD1 (5 bases). Trimming pared 6 bases from V and 2 bases from J, leaving 22 bases between. The CDR3 is 16 residues long. From germline, CDR1 is SQVTM and CDR2 ANQGSEA.

This clone has only a few counts. The chain is built from TRBV27 and TRBJ2-2, with TRBD2 identical over 10 bases. CDR3 length equals 17 residues. The trim removed 4 bases at V and 6 bases at J, leaving 11 bases unmatched. CDR1 and CDR2 (germline): MNHEY, SMNVEV (reference sequence). CDR3 loop: CASSWGSLAGAAGELFF. CDR3 nucleotide sequence: TGTGCCAGCAGTTGGGGCTCGCTAGCGGGAGCGGCCGGGGAGCTGTTTTTT.

This chain joins TRBV10-3 and TRBJ2-7; tentative D call: TRBD2 (5 bases). The V gene's germline CDR1 is ENHRY and CDR2 SYGVKD. V was trimmed by 8 bases and J by 0 bases, leaving 23 bases between them. This CDR3 is built from 17 residues. CDR3 region: CAIRKEGGGPSSYEQYF. CDR3 sequence (DNA): TGTGCCATCCGAAAGGAAGGTGGCGGGCCAAGCTCCTACGAGCAGTACTTC.

This chain uses TRBV6-1 with TRBJ1-5; D call uncertain. Germline V CDR1 and CDR2: MNHNS, SASEGT. The CDR3 has 15 residues. V lost 7 bases and J 1 base, leaving 14 bases between the germline ends. The CDR3 loop reads CASTRGKASNQPQHF. CDR3 sequence (DNA): TGTGCCAGCACACGGGGTAAGGCGAGCAATCAGCCCCAGCATTTT.

This rearrangement joins TRBV5-4 to TRBJ2-5, with 8 nucleotides matching TRBD1. V shed 4 bases, J shed 5 bases, and the junction held 4 bases outside the gene matches. The CDR3 is made up of 13 amino acids. Germline-derived CDR1 and CDR2 are SGHNT and YYREEE (reference sequence). CDR3 residues: CASSQRQGETQYF. Written as DNA, the CDR3 is TGTGCCAGCAGCCAAAGACAGGGGGAGACCCAGTACTTC.

The CDR3, as DNA: TGCGCCAGCAGCTTGGCCATGGCTAGCGGGAGTTGGAACACCGGGGAGCTGTTTTTT. Amino acid sequence: CASSLAMASGSWNTGELFF. The gene calls are TRBV5-1 and TRBJ2-2; 10 bases line up with TRBD2. The CDR3 consists of 19 residues. The J segment lost 1 base and the V segment lost 0 bases, leaving 9 bases of the junction unmatched. In germline, CDR1 is SGHRS, CDR2 YFSETQ.

The chain recombines TRBV29-1 with TRBJ2-2; D remains unclear. Germline V gene lookup returns CDR1 SQVTM and CDR2 ANQGSEA. The CDR3 length is 13 residues. Trimming took off 7 bases at V and 6 bases at J, with 15 bases between the two ends. The CDR3 is CSAYLGGAGELFF. In nucleotides, the CDR3 is TGCAGCGCCTACCTAGGTGGGGCCGGGGAGCTGTTTTTT.

The chain employs TRBV5-8 and TRBJ1-1, with 8 bases lining up with TRBD1. Per the germline V gene, CDR1 is SGHTS and CDR2 is YDEGEE. The CDR3 length is 12 residues. CDR3 DNA: TGTGCTCCTGGACAGGGACGAACTGAAGCTTTCTTT. Protein product: CAPGQGRTEAFF.

The table lists this clone with a count of one. V gene TRBV4-3 combines with J gene TRBJ1-2; D not certain. The CDR3 loop spans 15 amino acids. Trimming pared 0 bases from V and 4 bases from J, leaving 12 bases between. The V gene's germline CDR1 is LGHNA and CDR2 YSLEER. The CDR3 loop reads CASSQDPTASYGYTF. CDR3 coding DNA: TGCGCCAGCAGCCAAGATCCCACGGCCAGCTATGGCTACACCTTC.

This clone has only a few counts. V usage is TRBV5-1 and J usage is TRBJ1-4, with D possibly being TRBD1 (5 bases). The CDR3 has 15 amino acids. Trimming pared 8 bases from V and 5 bases from J, leaving 19 bases between. Germline CDR1 is SGHRS and CDR2 is YFSETQ. CDR3 protein: CASSPTGTPNEKLFF. The CDR3, as DNA: TGCGCCAGTTCCCCCACGGGGACGCCCAATGAAAAACTGTTTTTT.

The CDR3 here is CASIESKADTQYF. The CDR3 DNA sequence: TGTGCCAGCATAGAATCCAAGGCAGATACGCAGTATTTT. This chain joins TRBV6-6 and TRBJ2-3; D not certain. This CDR3 has 13 residues. Germline V gives CDR1 MNHNY, CDR2 SVGAGI (reference sequence). The V and J ends lost 7 bases and 4 bases respectively, with 12 bases between them.

This chain joins TRBV7-9 and TRBJ2-3; TRBD2 agrees at 9 bases. This CDR3 region has 16 residues. CDR1 and CDR2 from the germline V gene are SEHNR and FQNEAQ (reference sequence). V dropped 8 bases and J dropped 5; count of bases not matched to a gene: 14. The DNA of the CDR3 is TGTGCCAGCGCTTACAGCGGGGGGCGGGAGAAAGATACGCAGTATTTT. It specifies CASAYSGGREKDTQYF.